Listed below are T cell receptor beta chains from one sample, sequenced in a study of shared clonotypes between healthy human individuals. TCRdb keeps only in-frame clones here, not all; method: immunoSEQ multiplex PCR. This table has about 110,000 clones, about 71% appearing once. The sequenced sample was memory CD8+ T cells sorted from blood. The source is a woman in her 30s in good health. Each CDR3 is given with its conserved first and last residue. D genes are given only for firm matches. Where a row states a size, it is once, few, many or the class of an expanded clone; other rows omit it.

-	TRBJ2-1	-	TRBV29-1	CSAGGTESNEQFF	TGCAGCGCGGGGGGGACAGAAAGCAATGAGCAGTTCTTC
-	TRBJ1-2	many	TRBV29-1	CSVEGEWGYGYTF	TGCAGCGTTGAAGGGGAGTGGGGCTATGGCTACACCTTC
-	TRBJ1-2	-	TRBV5-6	CASSRPEGSYGYTF	TGTGCCAGCAGCCGGCCGGAAGGGAGCTATGGCTACACCTTC
TRBD2	TRBJ2-7	few	TRBV25-1	CASSDSSGSGYEQYF	TGTGCCAGCAGTGACTCCAGCGGGAGCGGCTACGAGCAGTACTTC
-	TRBJ2-3	-	TRBV4-1	CASSQVDMGFTDTQYF	TGCGCCAGCAGCCAAGTAGACATGGGATTCACAGATACGCAGTATTTT
-	TRBJ2-7	few	TRBV7-9	CASSFGQNNYEQYF	TGTGCCAGCAGCTTCGGACAGAATAACTACGAGCAGTACTTC
TRBD2	TRBJ2-7	-	TRBV7-9	CASSHESGRGGDEQYF	TGTGCCAGCAGCCACGAAAGCGGGAGAGGGGGTGACGAGCAGTACTTC
TRBD1	TRBJ1-5	-	TRBV5-1	CASSLDGDRTSNQPQHF	TGCGCCAGCAGCTTGGATGGGGACAGAACCAGCAATCAGCCCCAGCATTTT
-	TRBJ1-4	-	TRBV30	CAWSVPEGRGKLFF	TGTGCCTGGAGTGTACCGGAGGGGAGGGGAAAACTGTTTTTT
-	TRBJ2-7	few	TRBV28	CASSFLASSNYEQYF	TGTGCCAGCAGTTTTCTCGCTAGCAGTAACTACGAGCAGTACTTC
TRBD2	TRBJ2-7	-	TRBV2	CASTLAGSSYEQYF	TGTGCCAGCACGCTAGCGGGGAGCTCCTACGAGCAGTACTTC
-	TRBJ2-2	many	TRBV6-1	CASSESRGQNTGELFF	TGTGCCAGCAGTGAATCCCGGGGACAAAACACCGGGGAGCTGTTTTTT
-	TRBJ1-1	-	TRBV19	CASRRGAGTEAFF	TGTGCCAGTAGGAGAGGGGCCGGCACTGAAGCTTTCTTT
-	TRBJ1-1	few	TRBV7-6	CASSYSVGRNTEAFF	TGTGCCAGCAGTTACTCAGTGGGGAGGAACACTGAAGCTTTCTTT
-	TRBJ1-5	medium-sized	TRBV4-2	CASSAVEGGNQPQHF	TGTGCCAGCAGCGCCGTAGAGGGAGGCAATCAGCCCCAGCATTTT
-	TRBJ2-7	once	TRBV7-9	CASSLTRAPSVEQYF	TGTGCCAGCAGCTTAACGAGGGCCCCTTCGGTCGAGCAGTACTTC
-	TRBJ2-2	-	TRBV6-4	CASSEARETGELFF	TGTGCCAGCAGTGAGGCCAGGGAGACCGGGGAGCTGTTTTTT
-	TRBJ1-4	-	TRBV5-1	CASRGNEKLFF	TGCGCCAGCAGAGGTAATGAAAAACTGTTTTTT
-	TRBJ2-5	-	TRBV11-2	CASSRRGGGQETQYF	TGTGCCAGCAGCCGCAGGGGAGGGGGCCAAGAGACCCAGTACTTC
-	TRBJ2-7	-	TRBV20-1	CSARGIDEQYF	TGCAGTGCTAGGGGTATAGACGAGCAGTACTTC
-	TRBJ2-3	-	TRBV28	CASSLLGETRYF	TGTGCCAGCAGTTTATTGGGGGAGACGCGGTATTTT
TRBD1	TRBJ1-2	-	TRBV5-5	CASSTLSTGYSNGYTF	TGTGCCAGCAGCACACTATCGACAGGGTATTCGAATGGCTACACCTTC
-	TRBJ2-7	many	TRBV10-2	CASSESWGPYEQYF	TGCGCCAGCAGTGAGTCCTGGGGCCCCTACGAGCAGTACTTC
-	TRBJ1-1	once	TRBV29-1	CSVGRRAFF	TGCAGCGTCGGGCGCCGAGCTTTCTTT
-	TRBJ2-7	-	TRBV7-2	CASSLTLLGVYEQYF	TGTGCCAGCAGCCTCACCCTCCTGGGAGTCTACGAGCAGTACTTC
-	TRBJ2-7	few	TRBV7-2	CASSLGATYEQYF	TGTGCCAGCAGCTTAGGGGCGACCTACGAGCAGTACTTC
-	TRBJ2-7	-	TRBV7-8	CASSPGPYEQYF	TGTGCCAGCAGCCCCGGCCCCTACGAGCAGTACTTC